The 20 T cell receptor beta chains in this list originate from one sample, sequenced in a study of T cell responses to AZD1222 COVID-19 vaccine. Profiling relied on immunoSEQ multiplex PCR, and the TCRdb table lists in-frame clones only, not all of them. The data contain some 150,000 clones, more than 85% of them seen just once; the ten biggest clones take up around 3.5%. This material consisted of peripheral blood, taken 28 days after the second AZD1222 dose. The receptors were sampled from an adult who received the AZD1222 COVID-19 vaccine.

This clone is a singleton in its sample. The chain couples TRBV27 to TRBJ2-7; D unresolved. This CDR3 region has 14 residues. Germline CDR1 and CDR2: MNHEY and SMNVEV (reference sequence). V was shortened by 6 bases and J by 0 bases, with 12 bases between the two germline ends. The CDR3 protein is CASSRIASSYEQYF. DNA of the CDR3: TGTGCCAGCAGCCGGATCGCCAGCTCCTACGAGCAGTACTTC.

The chain is built from TRBV6-4 and TRBJ1-2, with D uncertain. CDR1 MRHNA and CDR2 SNTAGT come from the germline V gene. This CDR3 is built from 15 residues. V lost 6 bases, J lost 0 bases, and 14 bases lay in between. CDR3 loop: CASRLYSVANYGYTF. The CDR3 DNA reads as TGTGCCAGCAGGTTATACAGTGTAGCTAACTATGGCTACACCTTC.

The V call is TRBV28, the J call TRBJ1-5; tentative D call: TRBD1 (5 bases). V dropped 6 bases and J dropped 7 bases, with 16 bases sitting between them. The CDR3 runs 14 residues. Germline values: CDR1 MDHEN, CDR2 SYDVKM. The CDR3 here is CASRTWGEGQPQHF. The CDR3, as DNA: TGTGCCAGCAGGACCTGGGGGGAAGGGCAGCCCCAGCATTTT. The whole variable domain, filled in from reference TRBV28 and TRBJ1-5, reads DVKVTQSSRYLVKRTGEKVFLECVQDMDHENMFWYRQDPGLGLRLIYFSYDVKMKEKGDIPEGYSVSREKKERFSLILESASTNQTSMYLCASRTWGEGQPQHFGDGTRLSIL.

The chain recombines TRBV15 with TRBJ1-5; perhaps TRBD1 as D (5 bases). The ends were cut back, 8 bases at V and 2 bases at J, with 13 bases in the middle. Per germline, CDR1 LNHNV and CDR2 YYDKDF (reference sequence). CDR3 length: 14 residues. The CDR3 nucleotides are TGTGCCACCGCCGGGGCTTGGGGCAATCAGCCCCAGCATTTT. As protein: CATAGAWGNQPQHF.

This chain connects TRBV28 to TRBJ1-2; 7 bases are a match to TRBD1. Germline-derived CDR1 and CDR2 are MDHEN and SYDVKM. J gave up 1 base and V 3 bases, and 2 bases lay outside the gene matches. CDR3 length equals 14 residues. CDR3: CASSFYRGNYGYTF. The CDR3 nucleotides read TGTGCCAGCAGTTTCTACAGGGGTAACTATGGCTACACCTTC.

V is TRBV4-2 and J is TRBJ2-3, with 7 bases that match TRBD2. Germline CDR1 LGHNA, CDR2 YNFKEQ. J was trimmed by 0 bases and V by 1 base; bases with no gene match: 7. The CDR3 is 17 residues long. The CDR3 loop reads CASSQVTAGTSTDTQYF. CDR3 in DNA: TGTGCCAGCAGCCAAGTGACAGCGGGGACTAGCACAGATACGCAGTATTTT.

Comment on this clone: Different DNA sequences within this sample yield the same CDR3. V usage is TRBV18 and J usage is TRBJ1-1; 10 nucleotides match TRBD1. CDR3 size: 14 residues. Trimming removed 6 bases from V and 5 bases from J; junction bases left unmatched: 6. Germline values: CDR1 KGHSH, CDR2 LQKENI. The CDR3 nucleotides read TGTGCCAGCTCCCCGGGACAGGGGCTTACTGAAGCTTTCTTT. Encoded protein: CASSPGQGLTEAFF.

The chain links TRBV9 to TRBJ2-2, with D possibly TRBD1 on 6 matching bases. The CDR3 covers 14 residues. In germline, CDR1 is SGDLS, CDR2 YYNGEE. V was pared by 0 bases and J by 7 bases, with 10 bases between. The CDR3 loop reads CASSVGTGFGELFF. The CDR3 nucleotides read TGTGCCAGCAGCGTAGGTACAGGGTTCGGGGAGCTGTTTTTT.

The V and J genes are TRBV4-3 and TRBJ2-7; unclear D gene. The CDR3 spans 14 residues. The V and J ends lost 0 bases and 3 bases respectively, with 9 bases between them. Germline V lookup: CDR1 LGHNA, CDR2 YSLEER. The CDR3 DNA sequence: TGCGCCAGCAGCCAAGATCTCTCAGGCTACGAGCAGTACTTC. As protein: CASSQDLSGYEQYF.

This sequence joins TRBV18 and TRBJ1-3, with D tentatively TRBD1 (5 bases). Trimming left V 3 bases short and J 7 bases short, with 13 bases between. The CDR3 totals 14 residues. Germline CDR1 and CDR2: KGHSH and LQKENI. The DNA for the CDR3 is TGTGCCAGCTCACCGACCCAGGGAGGGAACACCATATATTTT. It encodes CASSPTQGGNTIYF.

The chain links TRBV18 to TRBJ1-3, with a tentative D call TRBD1 (5 bases). Trimming shortened V by 5 bases and J by 4 bases, and 12 bases separated the two germline ends. This CDR3 contains 14 residues. From germline, CDR1 is KGHSH and CDR2 LQKENI. The CDR3 sequence: CASSSSGSGNTIYF. The CDR3 nucleotides read TGTGCCAGCTCATCCTCAGGGTCCGGAAACACCATATATTTT.

The table lists this clone with a count of one. The genes are TRBV5-6 and TRBJ1-5; TRBD1 matches at 9 bases. This CDR3 is 16 amino acids long. Trimming took 4 bases from V and 4 from J; bases not matched to a gene: 9. The germline CDR1 and CDR2 sequences are SGHDT and YYEEEE. The CDR3 DNA sequence: TGTGCCAGCAGCCGTCACGGGACAGGGATGAATCAGCCCCAGCATTTT. Encoded protein: CASSRHGTGMNQPQHF.

The genes are TRBV12-3 or TRBV12-4 and TRBJ1-1; D gene unclear. The CDR3 is 12 residues long. V gave up 3 bases and J gave up 9 bases, with 11 bases separating them. The CDR3 DNA reads TGTGCCAGCAGTTTTTTGGGAAATAAAGCTTTCTTT. This sequence encodes CASSFLGNKAFF.

The chain employs TRBV24-1 and TRBJ2-3; the D is unclear. The germline CDR1 and CDR2 sequences are KGHDR and SFDVKD. CDR3 length equals 12 residues. Trimming left V 3 bases short and J 2 bases short, with 2 bases between. CDR3 amino acids: CATSDPTDTQYF. Here the CDR3 DNA reads TGTGCCACCAGTGATCCCACAGATACGCAGTATTTT.

The chain combines TRBV28 with TRBJ1-1, with D uncertain. The V gene lost 4 bases and the J gene lost 5 bases, with 14 bases spanning the gap. Per germline, CDR1 MDHEN and CDR2 SYDVKM. The CDR3 has 14 amino acids. The CDR3 loop is CASSSIGPSTEAFF. In DNA, the CDR3 is TGTGCCAGCAGTTCGATAGGACCGTCAACTGAAGCTTTCTTT.

The CDR3, as DNA: TGTGCCAGCAGTTTAAGGCCCCGGGGGAATCAGCCCCAGCATTTT. It codes for CASSLRPRGNQPQHF. The V and J genes are TRBV27 and TRBJ1-5; a weak D match, TRBD1 (5 bases). The V gene lost 2 bases and the J gene lost 4 bases, with 12 bases spanning the gap. Germline V lookup: CDR1 MNHEY, CDR2 SMNVEV (reference sequence). This CDR3 comprises 15 residues.

V usage is TRBV28 and J usage is TRBJ2-5; 14 bases agree with TRBD2. Trimming removed 3 bases from V and 4 bases from J; junction bases left unmatched: 4. This CDR3 has 16 residues. CDR1 and CDR2 (germline): MDHEN, SYDVKM. The CDR3 region is CASSFLGTSGRETQYF. The CDR3, as DNA: TGTGCCAGCAGTTTTCTAGGGACTAGCGGGAGAGAGACCCAGTACTTC.

The V gene is TRBV28, the J gene TRBJ2-7; D is unresolved. Between the trimmed V and J ends, which lost 5 bases and 2 bases, there was a span of 13 bases. The CDR3 sequence is 14 residues long. Germline loops: CDR1 MDHEN, CDR2 SYDVKM. The CDR3 reads CASSRRIAPYEQYF. The CDR3 DNA follows: TGTGCCAGCAGTCGTCGGATAGCCCCCTACGAGCAGTACTTC.

The chain carries TRBV19 and TRBJ1-2; 11 bases are a match to TRBD1. Germline values: CDR1 LNHDA, CDR2 SQIVND (reference sequence). J gave up 3 bases and V 5 bases, and 11 bases lay outside the gene matches. This CDR3 has 17 amino acids. This chain's CDR3 is CASSSWTGGAPDYGYTF. In DNA form, the CDR3 reads TGTGCCAGTAGTTCTTGGACAGGGGGCGCCCCGGACTATGGCTACACCTTC.

The chain uses TRBV6-5 and TRBJ2-7; D gene uncertain. Germline V gives CDR1 MNHEY, CDR2 SVGAGI. V lost 3 bases and J lost 2, with 8 bases in between. The length of the CDR3 is 13 residues. CDR3 amino acids: CASSYDNTYEQYF. The DNA for the CDR3 is TGTGCCAGCAGTTATGACAACACCTACGAGCAGTACTTC.